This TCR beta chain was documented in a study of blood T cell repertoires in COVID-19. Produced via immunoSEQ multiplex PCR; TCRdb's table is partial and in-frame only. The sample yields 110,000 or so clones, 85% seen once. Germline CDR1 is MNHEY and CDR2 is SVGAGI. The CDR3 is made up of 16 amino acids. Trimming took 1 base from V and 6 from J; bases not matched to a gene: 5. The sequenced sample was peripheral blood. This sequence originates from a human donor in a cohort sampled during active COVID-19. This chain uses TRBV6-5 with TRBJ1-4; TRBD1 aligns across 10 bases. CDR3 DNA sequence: TGTGCCAGCAGTTACTTGGGACAGGGGACGGATGAAAAACTGTTTTTT. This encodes CASSYLGQGTDEKLFF.